The present TCR beta chain was sequenced within a study of blood T cells in healthy people across ages. Trimming pared 9 bases from V and 0 bases from J, leaving 13 bases between. Germline values: CDR1 KGHDR, CDR2 SFDVKD. This CDR3 has 15 amino acids. Study-level points and caveats: Roughly linear declines in TCR beta diversity per million T cells occurred with age. The authors considered diversity estimates from one million T cells to be underestimates. PBMCs went unsorted, and a conclusive naive versus antigen-experienced comparison was therefore prevented. Greater diversity and more naive CD4+ cells were seen in long-lived donors than in aged donors.

PCR was performed a second time for about 7 to 11 cycles using a sample-barcoded 5' primer and a J-beta primer mix. TCRdb called the 5' RACE reads again in MiXCR, with one record for every CDR3 protein. The table has 780,000 or so distinct CDR3 sequences, roughly three fifths seen once. This clonotype was counted many times. Its specificity is not known. The sequence came from a man aged 35-49 years in good health. The sample consisted of blood. The gene calls are TRBV24-1 and TRBJ2-2; D perhaps matches TRBD2 (6 bases). CDR3 protein: CATGRPGANTGELFF. CDR3 nucleotide sequence: TGTGCCACCGGTCGCCCGGGAGCGAACACCGGGGAGCTGTTTTTT.